This T cell receptor beta chain was recorded in a study of blood T cell repertoires in COVID-19. Background on the study: Nucleic acid was either cDNA or gDNA, and it came from T cells, B-cell-depleted T cells, or PBMCs.

In the study's own analysis: The authors estimated nucleated cell counts from reference gene primer amplification. Only in-frame clones appear in the TCRdb table, and some are missing; sequencing was by immunoSEQ multiplex PCR. V and J calls and clone size are as listed in that table; D and trimming were resolved from the DNA. Of around 150,000 clones listed, roughly 90% are singletons. This clonotype was sampled from a woman aged 55-75 years with active or convalescent COVID-19. Sequencing input: peripheral blood.

The CDR3 DNA is TGTGCCAGCAGCTTAGATCCAGGGGAATCCTACGAGCAGTACTTC. The encoded protein is CASSLDPGESYEQYF. This chain connects TRBV7-2 to TRBJ2-7; D possibly corresponds to TRBD1 (6 bases). Trimming shortened V by 1 base and J by 1 base, and 11 bases separated the two germline ends. The CDR3 has 15 residues. The germline CDR1 and CDR2 sequences are SGHTA and FQGNSA.